This TCR beta chain was sequenced during a study of identical twins. TCRdb re-derived calls from the 5' RACE reads in MiXCR, one entry per CDR3 protein. The sample carries about 700,000 distinct CDR3 sequences, over 8.5% recorded once. A remark on this clonotype: Its antigen is undetermined.

Findings and limits, study-wide: High-abundance cord blood beta clonotypes had fewer insertions; memory repertoires showed none.

From germline, CDR1 is LGHDT and CDR2 YNNKEL (reference sequence). The CDR3 runs to 15 residues. The V end was cut by 0 bases, the J end by 6 bases, with 14 bases between. This same sample was also taken into another study, of yellow fever vaccine responses in identical twins.

The chain is built from TRBV3-1 and TRBJ1-2; the D gene is possibly TRBD1 (5 bases). The sequencing input was PBMCs. This sequence was found in a woman aged 18-29 years in good health. This CDR3 is CASSQDPGGGNGYTF. The DNA of the CDR3 is TGTGCCAGCAGCCAAGATCCGGGGGGAGGAAATGGCTACACCTTC.